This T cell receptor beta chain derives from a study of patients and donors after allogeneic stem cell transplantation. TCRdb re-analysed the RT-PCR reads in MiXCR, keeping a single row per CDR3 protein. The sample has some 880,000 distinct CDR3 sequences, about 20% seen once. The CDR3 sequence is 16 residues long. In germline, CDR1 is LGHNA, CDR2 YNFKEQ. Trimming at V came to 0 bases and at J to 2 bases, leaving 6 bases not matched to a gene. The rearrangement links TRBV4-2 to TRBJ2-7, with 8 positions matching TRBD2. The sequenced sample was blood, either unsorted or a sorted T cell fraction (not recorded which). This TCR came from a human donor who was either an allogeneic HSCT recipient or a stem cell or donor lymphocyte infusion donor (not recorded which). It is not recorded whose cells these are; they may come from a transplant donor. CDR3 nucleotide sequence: TGTGCCAGCAGCCAAGAAGAGCGGGGGACCGCCTACGAGCAGTACTTC. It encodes CASSQEERGTAYEQYF.